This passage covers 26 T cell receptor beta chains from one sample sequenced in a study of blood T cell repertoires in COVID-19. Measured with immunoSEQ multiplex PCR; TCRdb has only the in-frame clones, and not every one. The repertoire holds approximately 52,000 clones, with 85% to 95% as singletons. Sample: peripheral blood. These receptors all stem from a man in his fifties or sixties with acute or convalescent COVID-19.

The CDR3 bases are TGTGCCTGGAGTGTACCGGGTTTATACTATGGCTACACCTTC. Translating gives CAWSVPGLYYGYTF. This chain connects TRBV30 to TRBJ1-2; no clear D. The ends were cut back, 0 bases at V and 3 bases at J, with 11 bases in the middle. The germline gives CDR1 GTSNPN, CDR2 SVGIG (reference sequence). The CDR3 contains 14 residues. The complete variable domain, with remaining parts taken from reference TRBV30 and TRBJ1-2, reads SQTIHQWPATLVQPVGSPLSLECTVEGTSNPNLYWYRQAAGRGLQLLFYSVGIGQISSEVPQNLSASRPQDRQFILSSKKLLLSDSGFYLCAWSVPGLYYGYTFGSGTRLTVV.

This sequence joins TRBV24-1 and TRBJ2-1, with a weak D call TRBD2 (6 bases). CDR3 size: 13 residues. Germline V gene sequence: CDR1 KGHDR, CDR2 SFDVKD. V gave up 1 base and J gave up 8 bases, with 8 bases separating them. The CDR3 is CATSDFGGDEQFF. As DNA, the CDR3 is TGTGCCACCAGTGATTTTGGAGGGGATGAGCAGTTCTTC.

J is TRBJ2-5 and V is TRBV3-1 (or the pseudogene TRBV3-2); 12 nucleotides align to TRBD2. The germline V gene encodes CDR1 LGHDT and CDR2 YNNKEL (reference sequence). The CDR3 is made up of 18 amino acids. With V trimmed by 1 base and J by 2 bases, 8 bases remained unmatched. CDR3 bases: TGTGCCAGCAGCCAAGGATCGCTAGCGGGGGGGCTGCAAGAGACCCAGTACTTC. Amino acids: CASSQGSLAGGLQETQYF.

The CDR3 DNA follows: TGCGCCAGCAGCCAACTTTTCGTGGGGGGGTCCTACGAGCAGTACTTC. Translated: CASSQLFVGGSYEQYF. The chain carries TRBV4-1 and TRBJ2-7; 7 bases line up with TRBD2. This CDR3 is 16 amino acids long. V shed 2 bases, J shed 1 base, and the junction held 8 bases outside the gene matches. Germline values: CDR1 MGHRA, CDR2 YSYEKL.

This CDR3 is CASSVGVRGANVLTF. For the CDR3, the DNA is TGTGCCAGTAGTGTAGGGGTGAGGGGGGCCAACGTCCTGACTTTC. V usage is TRBV19 and J usage is TRBJ2-6, with D perhaps TRBD1 (5 bases). V lost 5 bases, J lost 4 bases, and 12 bases lay in between. This CDR3 has 15 residues. CDR1 and CDR2 (germline): LNHDA, SQIVND (reference sequence).

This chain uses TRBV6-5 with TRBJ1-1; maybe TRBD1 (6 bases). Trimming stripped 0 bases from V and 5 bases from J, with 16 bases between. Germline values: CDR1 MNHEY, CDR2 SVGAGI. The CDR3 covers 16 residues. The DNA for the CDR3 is TGTGCCAGCAGTTACTCGACTCCCCCGGGGACAACTGAAGCTTTCTTT. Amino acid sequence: CASSYSTPPGTTEAFF.

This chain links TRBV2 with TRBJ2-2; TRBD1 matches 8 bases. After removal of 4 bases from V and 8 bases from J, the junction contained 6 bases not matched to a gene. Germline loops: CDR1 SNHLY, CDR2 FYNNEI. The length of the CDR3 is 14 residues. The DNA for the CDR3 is TGTGCCAGCAGTGCACAGGGGGGTGGAGGGGAGCTGTTTTTT. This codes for CASSAQGGGGELFF.

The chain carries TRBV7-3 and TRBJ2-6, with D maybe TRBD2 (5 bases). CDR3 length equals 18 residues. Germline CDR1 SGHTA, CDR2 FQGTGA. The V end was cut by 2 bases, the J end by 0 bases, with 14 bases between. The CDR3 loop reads CASSLFGVGSSGANVLTF. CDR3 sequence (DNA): TGTGCCAGCAGCTTATTTGGGGTTGGGAGCTCTGGGGCCAACGTCCTGACTTTC.

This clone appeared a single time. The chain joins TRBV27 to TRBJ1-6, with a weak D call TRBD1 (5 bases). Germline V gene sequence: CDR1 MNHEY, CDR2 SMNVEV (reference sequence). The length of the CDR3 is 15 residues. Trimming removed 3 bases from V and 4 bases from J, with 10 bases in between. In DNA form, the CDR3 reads TGTGCCAGCAGTTTTACTACAGGTTATAATTCACCCCTCCACTTT. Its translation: CASSFTTGYNSPLHF.

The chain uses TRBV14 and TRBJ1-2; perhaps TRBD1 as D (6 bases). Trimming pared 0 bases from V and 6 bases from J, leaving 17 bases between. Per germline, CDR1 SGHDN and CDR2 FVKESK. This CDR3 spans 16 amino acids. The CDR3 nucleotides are TGTGCCAGCAGCCAAGAGGGGGCGGGTAGTACTGATGGCTACACCTTC. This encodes CASSQEGAGSTDGYTF.

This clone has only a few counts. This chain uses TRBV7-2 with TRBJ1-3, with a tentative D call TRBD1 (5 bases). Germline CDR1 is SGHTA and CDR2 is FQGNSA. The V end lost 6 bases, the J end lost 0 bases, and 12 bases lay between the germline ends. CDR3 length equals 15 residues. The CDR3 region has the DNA TGTGCCAGCAGGATTGACAGAGGCTCTGGAAACACCATATATTTT. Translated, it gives CASRIDRGSGNTIYF. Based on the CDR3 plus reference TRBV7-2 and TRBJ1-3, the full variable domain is GAGVSQSPSNKVTEKGKDVELRCDPISGHTALYWYRQSLGQGLEFLIYFQGNSAPDKSGLPSDRFSAERTGGSVSTLTIQRTQQEDSAVYLCASRIDRGSGNTIYFGEGSWLTVV.

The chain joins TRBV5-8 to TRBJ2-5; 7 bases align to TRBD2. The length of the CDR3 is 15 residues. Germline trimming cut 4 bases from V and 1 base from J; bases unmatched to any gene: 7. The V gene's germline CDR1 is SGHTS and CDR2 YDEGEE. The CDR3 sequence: CASSGGRGSQETQYF. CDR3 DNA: TGTGCCAGCAGCGGTGGGCGGGGGAGCCAAGAGACCCAGTACTTC.

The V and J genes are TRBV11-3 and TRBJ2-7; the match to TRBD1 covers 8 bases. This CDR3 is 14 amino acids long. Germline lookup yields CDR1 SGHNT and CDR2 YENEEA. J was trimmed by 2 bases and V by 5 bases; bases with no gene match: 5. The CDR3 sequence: CASSPSGGPYEQYF. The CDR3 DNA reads TGTGCCAGCAGCCCATCAGGGGGCCCCTACGAGCAGTACTTC.

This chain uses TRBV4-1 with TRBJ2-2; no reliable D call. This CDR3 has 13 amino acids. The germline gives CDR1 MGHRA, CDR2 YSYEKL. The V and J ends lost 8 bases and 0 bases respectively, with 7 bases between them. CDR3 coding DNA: TGCGCCAGCTTCGAGGCGAACACCGGGGAGCTGTTTTTT. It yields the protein CASFEANTGELFF.

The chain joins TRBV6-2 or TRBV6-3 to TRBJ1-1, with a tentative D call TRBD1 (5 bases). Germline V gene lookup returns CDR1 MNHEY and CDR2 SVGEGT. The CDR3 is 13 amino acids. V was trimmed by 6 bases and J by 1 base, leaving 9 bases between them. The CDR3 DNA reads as TGTGCCAGCAGCTTCCAGGGGAACACTGAAGCTTTCTTT. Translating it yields CASSFQGNTEAFF.

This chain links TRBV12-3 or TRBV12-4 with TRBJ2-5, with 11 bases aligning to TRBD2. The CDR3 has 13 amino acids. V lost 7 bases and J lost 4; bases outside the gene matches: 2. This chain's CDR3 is CASILAGGETQYF. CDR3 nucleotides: TGTGCCAGCATTCTAGCGGGGGGAGAGACCCAGTACTTC.

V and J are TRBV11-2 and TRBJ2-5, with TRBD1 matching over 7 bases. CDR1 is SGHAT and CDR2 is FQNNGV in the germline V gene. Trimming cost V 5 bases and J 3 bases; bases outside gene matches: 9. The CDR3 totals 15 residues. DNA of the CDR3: TGTGCCAGCAGCCGCAGTCTAGGGACAGAAGAGACCCAGTACTTC. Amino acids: CASSRSLGTEETQYF.

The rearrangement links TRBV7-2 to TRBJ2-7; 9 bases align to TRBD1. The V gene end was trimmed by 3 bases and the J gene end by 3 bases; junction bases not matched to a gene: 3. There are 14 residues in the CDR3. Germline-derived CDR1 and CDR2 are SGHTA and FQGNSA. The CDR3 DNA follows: TGTGCCAGCAGCTTTCCGGGACAGGGCTACGAGCAGTACTTC. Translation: CASSFPGQGYEQYF.

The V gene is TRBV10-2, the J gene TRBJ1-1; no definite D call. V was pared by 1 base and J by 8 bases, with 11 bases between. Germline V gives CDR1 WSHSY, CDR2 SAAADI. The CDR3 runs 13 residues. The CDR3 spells CASSEFTGVEAFF. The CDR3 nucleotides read TGCGCCAGCAGTGAGTTTACCGGGGTCGAAGCTTTCTTT.

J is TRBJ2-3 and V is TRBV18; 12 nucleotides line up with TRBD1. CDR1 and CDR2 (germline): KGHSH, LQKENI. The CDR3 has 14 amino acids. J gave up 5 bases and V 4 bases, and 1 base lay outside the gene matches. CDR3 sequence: CASSRDRGQDTQYF. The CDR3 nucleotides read TGTGCCAGCTCACGGGACAGGGGGCAAGATACGCAGTATTTT.

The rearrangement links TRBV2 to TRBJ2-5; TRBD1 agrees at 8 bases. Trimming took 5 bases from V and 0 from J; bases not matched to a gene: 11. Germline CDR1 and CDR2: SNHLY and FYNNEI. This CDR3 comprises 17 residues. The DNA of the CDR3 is TGTGCCAGCAGTCCAATGTCGGACAGGGTTGACCAAGAGACCCAGTACTTC. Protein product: CASSPMSDRVDQETQYF.

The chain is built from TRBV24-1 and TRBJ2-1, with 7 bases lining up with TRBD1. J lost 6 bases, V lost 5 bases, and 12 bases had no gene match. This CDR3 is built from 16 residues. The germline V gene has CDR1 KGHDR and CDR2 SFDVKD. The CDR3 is CATSAGGTPGGNEQFF. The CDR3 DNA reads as TGTGCCACCAGTGCCGGCGGCACCCCAGGGGGCAATGAGCAGTTCTTC.

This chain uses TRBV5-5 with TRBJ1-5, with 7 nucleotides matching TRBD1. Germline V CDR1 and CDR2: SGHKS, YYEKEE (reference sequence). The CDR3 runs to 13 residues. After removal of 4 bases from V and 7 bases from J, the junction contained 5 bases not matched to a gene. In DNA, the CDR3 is TGTGCCAGCAGCCCCGACAGGGACCAGCCCCAGCATTTT. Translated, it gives CASSPDRDQPQHF.

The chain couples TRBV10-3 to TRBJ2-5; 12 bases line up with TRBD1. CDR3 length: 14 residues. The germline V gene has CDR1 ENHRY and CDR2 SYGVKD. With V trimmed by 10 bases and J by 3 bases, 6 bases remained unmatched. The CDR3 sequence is CATRDRGLKETQYF. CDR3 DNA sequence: TGTGCCACCAGGGACAGGGGGCTGAAAGAGACCCAGTACTTC.

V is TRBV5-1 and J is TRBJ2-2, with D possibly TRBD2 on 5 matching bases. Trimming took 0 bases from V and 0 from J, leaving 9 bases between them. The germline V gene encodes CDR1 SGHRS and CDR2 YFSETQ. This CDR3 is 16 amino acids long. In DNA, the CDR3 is TGCGCCAGCAGCTTGGCAGGACTGGCGAACACCGGGGAGCTGTTTTTT. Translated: CASSLAGLANTGELFF.

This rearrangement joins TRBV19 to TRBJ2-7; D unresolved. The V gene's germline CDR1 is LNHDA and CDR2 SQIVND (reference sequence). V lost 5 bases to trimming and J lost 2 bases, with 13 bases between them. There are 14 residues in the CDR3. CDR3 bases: TGTGCCAGTAGTTCCGAGGAAATAGCCTACGAGCAGTACTTC. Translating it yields CASSSEEIAYEQYF. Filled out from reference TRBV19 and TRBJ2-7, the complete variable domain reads DGGITQSPKYLFRKEGQNVTLSCEQNLNHDAMYWYRQDPGQGLRLIYYSQIVNDFQKGDIAEGYSVSREKKESFPLTVTSAQKNPTAFYLCASSSEEIAYEQYFGPGTRLTVT.